This is a list of T cell receptor beta chains from one sample in a study of blood T cell repertoires in COVID-19. Assay used: immunoSEQ multiplex PCR; TCRdb lists only in-frame clones, some missing. The sample holds roughly 38,000 clones, approximately 80% seen once. What was sequenced was peripheral blood. These receptor sequences come from a man in his forties or fifties with active COVID-19. Each CDR3 is given with its conserved first and last residue. Each record gives: V gene, D gene, J gene, clone size, CDR3 length, CDR3 protein. The D gene is left open where the match is weak. Expanded clones are given a class, and other clones once, few, many or no size at all.

V: TRBV5-1
D: .
J: TRBJ2-2
size: .
length: 16
CDR3: CASNDLTGSDTGELFF

V: TRBV6-5
D: .
J: TRBJ2-7
size: .
length: 13
CDR3: CASFRAGGYEQYF

V: TRBV4-1
D: .
J: TRBJ2-2
size: .
length: 17
CDR3: CASSLYLGRANTGELFF

V: TRBV28
D: .
J: TRBJ1-2
size: .
length: 14
CDR3: CASSLGIHNYGYTF

V: TRBV4-2
D: TRBD1
J: TRBJ1-2
size: .
length: 15
CDR3: CASSQGGQGPYGYTF

V: TRBV10-1
D: TRBD1
J: TRBJ2-3
size: .
length: 14
CDR3: CATKRDRGADTQYF

V: TRBV6-5
D: TRBD1
J: TRBJ1-6
size: .
length: 15
CDR3: CASSDTGQGRSPLHF

V: TRBV6-4
D: .
J: TRBJ2-3
size: few
length: 15
CDR3: CASSQTVASTDTQYF

V: TRBV4-1
D: TRBD2
J: TRBJ2-5
size: .
length: 14
CDR3: CASSQGGVGETQYF

V: TRBV6-5
D: TRBD2
J: TRBJ2-1
size: few
length: 15
CDR3: CASSWTSGGHNEQFF

V: TRBV9
D: .
J: TRBJ2-5
size: .
length: 15
CDR3: CASSGETGYQETQYF

V: TRBV19
D: .
J: TRBJ2-2
size: .
length: 14
CDR3: CASSGTTFTGELFF

V: TRBV29-1
D: TRBD2
J: TRBJ2-3
size: .
length: 16
CDR3: CSATTSGGASPDTQYF

V: TRBV4-3
D: TRBD2
J: TRBJ2-5
size: .
length: 16
CDR3: CASSQTSGGASETQYF

V: TRBV14
D: .
J: TRBJ1-5
size: .
length: 13
CDR3: CASSQGLGQPQHF

V: TRBV6-5
D: .
J: TRBJ1-2
size: .
length: 14
CDR3: CASTYGPGNYGYTF

V: TRBV4-1
D: TRBD2
J: TRBJ2-5
size: .
length: 18
CDR3: CASSQHSQRGLYQETQYF

V: TRBV28
D: .
J: TRBJ2-6
size: .
length: 13
CDR3: CASSFERPYVLTF

V: TRBV6-1
D: TRBD2
J: TRBJ2-1
size: .
length: 16
CDR3: CASSDAGGLPYNEQFF

V: TRBV28
D: .
J: TRBJ2-7
size: few
length: 14
CDR3: CASSPLGAGWEQYF

V: TRBV5-4
D: TRBD2
J: TRBJ2-3
size: .
length: 16
CDR3: CASSLTRGGGTDTQYF

V: TRBV7-9
D: .
J: TRBJ1-1
size: few
length: 15
CDR3: CASSLASGANTEAFF

V: TRBV2
D: TRBD1
J: TRBJ2-2
size: .
length: 15
CDR3: CASSGQTGSAGELFF

V: TRBV5-1
D: .
J: TRBJ1-3
size: .
length: 15
CDR3: CASSLVGDAGNTIYF

V: TRBV29-1
D: .
J: TRBJ2-3
size: .
length: 14
CDR3: CSVKQGSGTDTQYF

V: TRBV7-8
D: TRBD1
J: TRBJ2-5
size: .
length: 15
CDR3: CASSLRDRVQETQYF

V: TRBV5-1
D: .
J: TRBJ1-6
size: .
length: 15
CDR3: CASSADSHGRSPLHF

V: TRBV19
D: .
J: TRBJ1-5
size: .
length: 16
CDR3: CASQTAGGSGNQPQHF

V: TRBV27
D: TRBD2
J: TRBJ2-2
size: medium-sized
length: 21
CDR3: CASSRLGRTSGGGINTGELFF

V: TRBV9
D: TRBD2
J: TRBJ2-5
size: .
length: 12
CDR3: CASIGGQETQYF

V: TRBV6-5
D: TRBD1
J: TRBJ1-2
size: once
length: 15
CDR3: CASSFTGGSNYGYTF

V: TRBV12-3/TRBV12-4
D: .
J: TRBJ1-5
size: .
length: 13
CDR3: CASRMDGGQPQHF

V: TRBV7-9
D: TRBD1
J: TRBJ2-5
size: .
length: 15
CDR3: CASSLGDRGYETQYF

V: TRBV6-4
D: .
J: TRBJ2-7
size: .
length: 11
CDR3: CASSPPREQYF

V: TRBV9
D: .
J: TRBJ2-1
size: few
length: 12
CDR3: CASSASHNEQFF

V: TRBV6-1
D: TRBD2
J: TRBJ2-3
size: .
length: 15
CDR3: CASSELAGGSDTQYF

V: TRBV9
D: TRBD1
J: TRBJ2-3
size: .
length: 16
CDR3: CASSARTGGHRYTQYF

V: TRBV12-3/TRBV12-4
D: .
J: TRBJ2-5
size: .
length: 13
CDR3: CASSPTTEETQYF

V: TRBV5-6
D: TRBD2
J: TRBJ2-3
size: once
length: 16
CDR3: CASSLIAGGQTDTQYF

V: TRBV3-1/TRBV3-2
D: .
J: TRBJ2-1
size: .
length: 14
CDR3: CASSIRGGRGGQFF

V: TRBV6-2/TRBV6-3
D: .
J: TRBJ2-7
size: .
length: 12
CDR3: CASSPVRAEQYF

V: TRBV28
D: .
J: TRBJ1-5
size: once
length: 14
CDR3: CASSLRGFNQPQHF

V: TRBV7-8
D: TRBD1
J: TRBJ2-7
size: .
length: 14
CDR3: CASSLDRAAYEQYF

V: TRBV19
D: TRBD1
J: TRBJ2-3
size: .
length: 16
CDR3: CASSFPGQGKEDTQYF

V: TRBV10-3
D: .
J: TRBJ2-1
size: .
length: 15
CDR3: CAISDGVGGGNEQFF

V: TRBV28
D: TRBD1
J: TRBJ2-7
size: .
length: 15
CDR3: CASSSQNRQGSEQYF